This T cell receptor (beta chain) originates from a study of CD8+ T cells in alopecia areata. Germline CDR1 is MNHEY and CDR2 is SVGAGI. Trimming cost V 6 bases and J 7 bases; bases outside gene matches: 9. The CDR3 extends over 15 amino acids. RNA extraction and reverse transcription yielded cDNA as sequencing template. Assay: immunoSEQ multiplex PCR; the TCRdb copy retains only in-frame clones and omits some. The sample yields more than 95,000 clones, around 45% seen once. This clone was detected only a few times. Material for sequencing was NKG2D-low CD8+ T cells sorted from blood. V is TRBV6-5 and J is TRBJ2-1; 10 positions match TRBD1. This clonotype was obtained from a human donor with alopecia areata. This chain's CDR3 is CASSSLTGGWNEQFF. In nucleotides, the CDR3 is TGTGCCAGCAGCTCCCTGACAGGGGGCTGGAATGAGCAGTTCTTC.